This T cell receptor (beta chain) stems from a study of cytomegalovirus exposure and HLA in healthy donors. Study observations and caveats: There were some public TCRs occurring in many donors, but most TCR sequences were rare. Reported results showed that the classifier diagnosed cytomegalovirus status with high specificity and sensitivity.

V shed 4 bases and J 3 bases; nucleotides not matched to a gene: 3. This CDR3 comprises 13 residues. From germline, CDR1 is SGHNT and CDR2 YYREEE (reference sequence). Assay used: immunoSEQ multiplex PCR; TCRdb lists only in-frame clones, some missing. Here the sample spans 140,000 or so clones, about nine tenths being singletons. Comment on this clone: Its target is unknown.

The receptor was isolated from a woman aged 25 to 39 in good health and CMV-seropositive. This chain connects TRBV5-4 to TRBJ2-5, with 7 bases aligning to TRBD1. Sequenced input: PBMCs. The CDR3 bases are TGTGCCAGCAGCCTGGGACAGAAAGAGACCCAGTACTTC. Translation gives CASSLGQKETQYF. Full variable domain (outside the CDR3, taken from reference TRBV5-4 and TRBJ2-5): ETGVTQSPTHLIKTRGQQVTLRCSSQSGHNTVSWYQQALGQGPQFIFQYYREEENGRGNFPPRFSGLQFPNYSSELNVNALELDDSALYLCASSLGQKETQYFGPGTRLLVL.